The source of this TCR beta chain is a study of PD-1 blockade in classical Hodgkin lymphoma. The repertoire was sequenced with immunoSEQ multiplex PCR; TCRdb's copy has only in-frame clones and lacks some. The data contain under 20,000 clones, around 90% of them singletons. Study-level points and caveats: Differences between repertoires have undefined causes, possibly disease activity or prior therapy. Reports indicated that newly diagnosed patients had lower baseline TCR diversity than healthy donors did.

Germline loops: CDR1 SEHNR, CDR2 FQNEAQ (reference sequence). The trim removed 3 bases at V and 0 bases at J, leaving 5 bases unmatched. The CDR3 spans 16 residues. Comments on this clone: No antigen is known for it.

The time point was: newly diagnosed, previously untreated cHL patient sample. Sequencing was performed on peripheral blood mononuclear cells (PBMCs). The chain is built from TRBV7-9 and TRBJ1-3; 7 positions agree with TRBD1. This TCR derives from a human donor with classical Hodgkin lymphoma. The CDR3 spells CASSFTGDGSGNTIYF. CDR3 DNA: TGTGCCAGCAGCTTCACAGGGGATGGCTCTGGAAACACCATATATTTT.